Following are 2 T cell receptor beta chains from one sample sequenced in a study of human T cells and chemical hapten exposure. What the library attached to individual cDNA molecules were unique molecular identifiers. TCRdb analysed the reads with MiXCR anew, one entry per CDR3 protein. The sample comprises about 990 distinct CDR3 sequences, 83% of which are singletons, and almost 6.5% rests with the top ten. The authors extracted total RNA from unfractionated whole blood. Sequencing was done on a sample of whole blood. The receptors shown here come from a human donor with alopecia, or a healthy volunteer (not recorded which). Some clones in this sample may be carry-over from other donors' samples. This table probably holds off-target reads from a library built for another chain.

The chain is built from TRBV5-6 and TRBJ2-3; D not resolved. The CDR3 sequence is 14 residues long. CDR1 is SGHDT, CDR2 YYEEEE, per germline. Trimming removed 3 bases from V and 2 bases from J, with 10 bases in between. The chain's CDR3 is CASSSIQFTDTQYF. The CDR3 region has the DNA TGTGCCAGCAGCTCGATACAGTTCACAGATACGCAGTATTTT.

The chain joins TRBV10-3 to TRBJ1-1; the D is unclear. This CDR3 is built from 15 residues. CDR1 is ENHRY, CDR2 SYGVKD, per germline. V was pared by 0 bases and J by 0 bases, with 8 bases between. The CDR3 region has the DNA TGTGCCATCAGTGAGTCGATGGCAGTGAACACTGAAGCTTTCTTT. Translation: CAISESMAVNTEAFF.